This TCR beta chain was retrieved from a study of beta chain features in type 1 diabetes. V was cut by 3 bases and J by 5 bases, with 10 bases left in between. The CDR3 has 13 residues. The germline gives CDR1 MNHEY, CDR2 SMNVEV (reference sequence). Every donor provided one heparinised blood draw, which averaged about 120 mL. This clone came up a few times. Its specificity is unknown. The authors reverse transcribed all of the isolated RNA, so sequencing captured expressed TCRB transcripts. The average read count of naive, central memory and regulatory T cell samples was some 3.9 million. Method: immunoSEQ multiplex PCR; TCRdb's copy keeps in-frame clones and lacks some. Seen here are 500,000 to 800,000 clones, over 10% observed once, and the top ten hold around 0.12%. General observations from the study: Among type 1 diabetes patients, VDJ junctions had fewer insertions and more deletions. Researchers report that Type 1 diabetes patients had moderately but significantly shorter TCRB CDR3s across all four CD4+ subsets.

The clonotype originates from a man younger than 40 with type 1 diabetes. Sequencing used naive CD4+ T cells from blood. The chain uses TRBV27 and TRBJ2-5; D gene uncertain. This CDR3 is CASSLAGPETQYF. CDR3 nucleotide sequence: TGTGCCAGCAGTTTGGCCGGGCCCGAGACCCAGTACTTC.